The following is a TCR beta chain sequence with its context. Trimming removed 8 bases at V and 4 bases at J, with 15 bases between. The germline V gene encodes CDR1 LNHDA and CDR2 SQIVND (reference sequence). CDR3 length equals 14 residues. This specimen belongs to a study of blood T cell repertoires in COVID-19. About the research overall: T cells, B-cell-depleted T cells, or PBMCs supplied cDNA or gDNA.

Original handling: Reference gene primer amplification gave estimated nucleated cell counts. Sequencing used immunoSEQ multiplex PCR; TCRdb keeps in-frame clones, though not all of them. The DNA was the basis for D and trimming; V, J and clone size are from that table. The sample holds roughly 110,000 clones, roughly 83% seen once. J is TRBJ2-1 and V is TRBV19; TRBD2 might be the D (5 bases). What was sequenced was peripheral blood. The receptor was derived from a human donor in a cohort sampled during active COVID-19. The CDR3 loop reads CASGKGGRYNEQFF. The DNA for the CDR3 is TGTGCCAGTGGCAAGGGCGGGCGGTACAATGAGCAGTTCTTC.